This entry features one TCR beta chain sequence. Methods used by the authors: Reference gene primer amplification yielded estimated nucleated cell counts. The protocol was immunoSEQ multiplex PCR, while the TCRdb copy is restricted to in-frame clones and leaves out a portion. The V and J calls and the clone size are those of that table, but D and trimming were determined from the DNA. The table records roughly 250,000 clones, about nine tenths of them present only once. This sample is part of a study of blood T cell repertoires in COVID-19. Study-level information: Samples taken during acute and convalescent COVID-19 were collected in the United States, Italy and Spain. From T cells, B-cell-depleted T cells, or PBMCs came the material, which was cDNA or gDNA.

The germline CDR1 and CDR2 sequences are MNHEY and SMNVEV (reference sequence). There are 15 residues in the CDR3. The V gene lost 5 bases and the J gene lost 7 bases, with 17 bases spanning the gap. The source material was peripheral blood. The chain combines TRBV27 with TRBJ2-2; the D gene is possibly TRBD1 (6 bases). The TCR originated in a man between 60 and 70 years old who had recovered from COVID-19. Here the CDR3 reads CASSPGQYHGGELFF. The CDR3 DNA reads TGTGCCAGCAGTCCCGGACAGTACCATGGCGGGGAGCTGTTTTTT.